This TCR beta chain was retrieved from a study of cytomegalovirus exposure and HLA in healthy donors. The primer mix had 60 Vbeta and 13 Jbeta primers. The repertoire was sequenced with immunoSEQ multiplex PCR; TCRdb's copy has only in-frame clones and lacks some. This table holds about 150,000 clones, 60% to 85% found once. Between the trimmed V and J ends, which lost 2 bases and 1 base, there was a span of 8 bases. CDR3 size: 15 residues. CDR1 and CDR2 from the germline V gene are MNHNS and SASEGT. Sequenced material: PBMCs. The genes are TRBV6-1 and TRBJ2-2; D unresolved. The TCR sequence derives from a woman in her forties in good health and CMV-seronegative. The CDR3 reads CASSEPGRNTGELFF. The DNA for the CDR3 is TGTGCCAGCAGTGAACCAGGTCGGAACACCGGGGAGCTGTTTTTT.